These T cell receptor beta chains were read from a single sample in a study of blood T cell repertoires in COVID-19. Assay: immunoSEQ multiplex PCR; the TCRdb copy retains only in-frame clones and omits some. The table lists just over 200,000 clones, roughly 75% of them singletons, with 5.5% in the top ten. Sequencing was performed on peripheral blood. The receptors here all came from a woman between 65 and 79 years old with acute or convalescent COVID-19. The CDR3 runs from the conserved cysteine through the conserved F or W. A D gene is named only where the DNA matches it firmly. Some rows mark clone size as missing; the rest say once, few, many or name a class of expanded clone.

>TRBJ1-5|14|TRBV5-8|.|few
TGTGCCAGCAGCTTGGGTAGTAACAATCAGCCCCAGCATTTT
CASSLGSNNQPQHF
>TRBJ2-7|12|TRBV18|.|few
TGTGCCAGCTCACCAACAGGGATGGAGCAGTACTTC
CASSPTGMEQYF
>TRBJ2-3|16|TRBV2|TRBD1|.
TGTGCCAGCAGTTTGACAGGGGGCGGAATCACAGATACGCAGTATTTT
CASSLTGGGITDTQYF
>TRBJ2-3|13|TRBV6-2/TRBV6-3|.|.
TGTGCCAGCAGTTACAGTTGGCCAGATACGCAGTATTTT
CASSYSWPDTQYF
>TRBJ2-1|12|TRBV2|.|.
TGTGCCAGCACACTACAGGGAAATGAGCAGTTCTTC
CASTLQGNEQFF
>TRBJ1-1|14|TRBV2|.|.
TGTGCCAGCTCCCCCCAGGGGATGAACACTGAAGCTTTCTTT
CASSPQGMNTEAFF
>TRBJ1-1|15|TRBV9|.|few
TGTGCCAGCAGCGTAGTGGAGGTAGGATACACTGAAGCTTTCTTT
CASSVVEVGYTEAFF
>TRBJ1-5|15|TRBV5-6|.|.
TGTGCCAGCAGCTTGCGACGAGGGGGAGCACAGCCCCAGCATTTT
CASSLRRGGAQPQHF
>TRBJ2-5|13|TRBV2|.|.
TGTGCCAGCAGTGATCGCAGGGAAGAGACCCAGTACTTC
CASSDRREETQYF
>TRBJ2-1|14|TRBV5-1|TRBD2|.
TGCGCCAGCGCAGCGGGAGGGACCTACAATGAGCAGTTCTTC
CASAAGGTYNEQFF
>TRBJ1-1|15|TRBV5-4|TRBD1|.
TGTGCCAGCAGCCCAAGGACAGGGGAGAACACTGAAGCTTTCTTT
CASSPRTGENTEAFF
>TRBJ2-1|14|TRBV5-1|TRBD1|.
TGCGCCAGCAGCTGGGACAGCAACTACAATGAGCAGTTCTTC
CASSWDSNYNEQFF
>TRBJ2-1|15|TRBV30|TRBD1|.
TGTGCCTGGAGTCGGGACAGGGGGTCCTACAATGAGCAGTTCTTC
CAWSRDRGSYNEQFF
>TRBJ1-2|14|TRBV10-3|TRBD1|.
TGTGCCATCAGTGGGGGACAGGGCCTTTTTGGCTACACCTTC
CAISGGQGLFGYTF
>TRBJ1-6|16|TRBV28|.|once
TGTGCCAGCAGCCGCCCCCTGGACATCACTAATTCACCCCTCCACTTT
CASSRPLDITNSPLHF
>TRBJ2-4|18|TRBV6-1|.|.
TGTGCCAGCAGTGAAGCGGGTACTAGACGGCTAGCCAAAAACATTCAGTACTTC
CASSEAGTRRLAKNIQYF
>TRBJ1-2|13|TRBV5-1|TRBD1|many
TGCGCCAGCTCGCCGACAGGGGACTATGGCTACACCTTC
CASSPTGDYGYTF
>TRBJ1-5|14|TRBV7-9|.|.
TGTGCCAGCAGCTTACTAGGGGGCAATCAGCCCCAGCATTTT
CASSLLGGNQPQHF
>TRBJ1-1|14|TRBV5-1|TRBD1|.
TGCGCCAGCAGCTGGGACAGGTTGAACACTGAAGCTTTCTTT
CASSWDRLNTEAFF
>TRBJ2-7|11|TRBV18|.|.
TGTGCCAGCCACTCCGGGTACGAGCAGTACTTC
CASHSGYEQYF
>TRBJ1-3|14|TRBV9|.|once
TGTGCCAGCAGCGCCGGACTCACTGGAAACACCATATATTTT
CASSAGLTGNTIYF
>TRBJ1-1|18|TRBV5-4|TRBD1|few
TGTGCCAGCAGCGCCTATACCGGGACAGCCCGATTAGCCACTGAAGCTTTCTTT
CASSAYTGTARLATEAFF
>TRBJ1-4|16|TRBV28|TRBD1|.
TGTGCCAGCAGTTCCGGGACAGGGGGCTTTCGGGAAAAACTGTTTTTT
CASSSGTGGFREKLFF
>TRBJ2-7|15|TRBV19|.|.
TGTGCCAGTAGTATAGATCGAAGCAGGGGTGGTGAGCAGTACTTC
CASSIDRSRGGEQYF
>TRBJ2-3|15|TRBV3-1/TRBV3-2|TRBD2|.
TGTGCCAGCAGCCACGAGCTAGCGGACACAGATACGCAGTATTTT
CASSHELADTDTQYF
>TRBJ2-7|16|TRBV27|TRBD2|.
TGTGCCAGCAGTTTGGGGCCAGGACTAGTGGACTACGAGCAGTACTTC
CASSLGPGLVDYEQYF
>TRBJ2-5|16|TRBV9|TRBD2|once
TGTGCCAGCAGCACACGGACTAGCGGGAGTTTGGAGACCCAGTACTTC
CASSTRTSGSLETQYF
>TRBJ2-1|15|TRBV5-1|TRBD1|.
TGCGCCAGCAGCTTCCAGTACAGGGGACACAATGAGCAGTTCTTC
CASSFQYRGHNEQFF
>TRBJ2-2|14|TRBV5-4|.|.
TGTGCCAGCAGCCCCCGGACAGCCACCGGGGAGCTGTTTTTT
CASSPRTATGELFF
>TRBJ2-1|13|TRBV14|TRBD2|once
TGTGCCAGCAGCCAAGGGAGCGGGAGTGAGCAGTTCTTC
CASSQGSGSEQFF
>TRBJ1-6|15|TRBV4-1|.|once
TGCGCCAGCAGCCAAGGTCTCGGGAGTGGTTCACCCCTCCACTTT
CASSQGLGSGSPLHF
>TRBJ1-1|13|TRBV5-1|.|.
TGCGCCAGCAGCCCGAAGGGGGACACTGAAGCTTTCTTT
CASSPKGDTEAFF
>TRBJ2-3|15|TRBV3-1/TRBV3-2|TRBD2|.
TGTGCCAGCAGCCAAGGGCTAGCGGGAGCAGATACGCAGTATTTT
CASSQGLAGADTQYF
>TRBJ1-5|15|TRBV28|TRBD1|.
TGTGCCAGCAGTTTGGAGTACAGGGGGGATCAGCCCCAGCATTTT
CASSLEYRGDQPQHF
>TRBJ1-5|13|TRBV27|.|once
TGTGCCAGCAGTTCCAGAATAAATCAGCCCCAGCATTTT
CASSSRINQPQHF
>TRBJ1-1|11|TRBV18|.|.
TGTGCCAGCTCAGCAGACACTGAAGCTTTCTTT
CASSADTEAFF
>TRBJ2-7|12|TRBV5-1|TRBD1|once
TGCGCCAGCAGAGGACAGGCCTACGAGCAGTACTTC
CASRGQAYEQYF
>TRBJ1-1|14|TRBV7-9|.|.
TGTGCCAGCAGCTTAGCGATAGCGGAGGCTGAAGCTTTCTTT
CASSLAIAEAEAFF
>TRBJ2-1|11|TRBV2|.|.
TGTGCCAGCAGGGAGCTAGTTGAGCAGTTCTTC
CASRELVEQFF
>TRBJ2-5|15|TRBV7-9|TRBD2|.
TGTGCCAGCAGCCCCGGGGGGGGGAGGCAAGAGACCCAGTACTTC
CASSPGGGRQETQYF